These T cell receptor beta chains were read from a single sample in a study of shared T cell receptors in the human thymus. Clones were sequenced by immunoSEQ multiplex PCR, and TCRdb holds only the in-frame ones, with some missing. Found here are hundreds of thousands of clones, about 90% of them singletons; the top ten hold more than 0.009%. The data were also submitted as part of a second study, on human thymus T cells.

Sequenced sample: thymocytes. The receptors derive from a boy in the first two years of life with a congenital heart defect. CDR3s include the opening cysteine and the closing phenylalanine or tryptophan. The D gene is left open where the match is weak. Not every row has a clone size; where given, it reads once, few, many or a size class.

clone_size | d_call | j_call | v_call | cdr3_aa
few | TRBD2 | TRBJ2-5 | TRBV29-1 | CSVEIAGAYQETQYF
. | TRBD2 | TRBJ2-7 | TRBV27 | CASSPGLAGAYEQYF
few | TRBD2 | TRBJ2-6 | TRBV28 | CASSDLGTSGGSGVSGANVLTF
. | . | TRBJ1-4 | TRBV25-1 | CASSVGEEEKLFF
once | . | TRBJ2-3 | TRBV6-1 | CASSERGLAPSTDTQYF
. | TRBD2 | TRBJ2-1 | TRBV15 | CATSRIPSGPINEQFF
. | TRBD1 | TRBJ2-7 | TRBV10-3 | CAISFEGQATYEQYF
. | TRBD1 | TRBJ1-4 | TRBV18 | CASSPTNRGRREKLFF
. | . | TRBJ2-1 | TRBV11-2 | CASSLGRQTYNEQFF
. | TRBD2 | TRBJ2-1 | TRBV19 | CASRAGTSDEQFF
. | . | TRBJ2-3 | TRBV4-3 | CASSQEMLGQSTDTQYF
. | TRBD1 | TRBJ1-4 | TRBV29-1 | CSAGDRATNEKLFF
. | . | TRBJ1-1 | TRBV27 | CASSLGAGANTEAFF
once | TRBD1 | TRBJ2-5 | TRBV7-9 | CASSMTGGGETQYF
. | TRBD1 | TRBJ2-2 | TRBV7-9 | CASSLPTGTGELFF
. | . | TRBJ2-3 | TRBV5-4 | CASSFGLSGTDTQYF
. | . | TRBJ2-1 | TRBV7-2 | CASSPGGGSSYNEQFF
. | TRBD1 | TRBJ2-7 | TRBV25-1 | CATMNQDRTEQYF
. | TRBD1 | TRBJ2-7 | TRBV27 | CASSSLDRVFYEQYF
. | TRBD2 | TRBJ2-3 | TRBV27 | CASSLPSGGPDTQYF